What follows are 5 T cell receptor beta chains derived from one specimen sequenced in a study of blood T cell repertoires in COVID-19. This table comes from immunoSEQ multiplex PCR, and its TCRdb copy is limited to in-frame clones, with some not included. The table has about 100,000 clones, roughly 87% seen once. Sequencing was carried out using peripheral blood. Receptors were obtained from a young man in a cohort sampled during active COVID-19.

The chain has TRBV2 and TRBJ1-2; D is perhaps TRBD1 (6 bases). Trimming removed 6 bases at V and 7 bases at J, with 15 bases between. The CDR3 loop spans 13 amino acids. Germline CDR1 SNHLY, CDR2 FYNNEI. The CDR3 reads CASSPPGGGGYTF. Here the CDR3 DNA reads TGTGCCAGCAGCCCCCCGGGAGGGGGTGGCTACACCTTC. Variable domain in full (rest from reference TRBV2 and TRBJ1-2): EPEVTQTPSHQVTQMGQEVILRCVPISNHLYFYWYRQILGQKVEFLVSFYNNEISEKSEIFDDQFSVERPDGSNFTLKIRSTKLEDSAMYFCASSPPGGGGYTFGSGTRLTVV.

V is TRBV5-1 and J is TRBJ2-3; D might be TRBD1 (6 bases). Trimming took off 2 bases at V and 0 bases at J, with 10 bases between the two ends. The CDR3 contains 15 residues. Germline assignment: CDR1 SGHRS and CDR2 YFSETQ. The CDR3 protein is CASSFNRESTDTQYF. CDR3 DNA sequence: TGCGCCAGCAGCTTTAACAGGGAAAGCACAGATACGCAGTATTTT. The full variable domain, rest sourced from reference TRBV5-1 and TRBJ2-3, is KAGVTQTPRYLIKTRGQQVTLSCSPISGHRSVSWYQQTPGQGLQFLFEYFSETQRNKGNFPGRFSGRQFSNSRSEMNVSTLELGDSALYLCASSFNRESTDTQYFGPGTRLTVL.

The chain recombines TRBV3-1 (or the pseudogene TRBV3-2) with TRBJ2-3, with 7 bases identical to TRBD2. This CDR3 region has 16 residues. With V trimmed by 1 base and J by 2 bases, 6 bases remained unmatched. Looked up from germline, CDR1 is LGHDT and CDR2 is YNNKEL (reference sequence). The CDR3 loop reads CASSQGVGGITDTQYF. CDR3 in DNA: TGTGCCAGCAGCCAAGGAGTCGGGGGGATCACAGATACGCAGTATTTT.

The CDR3 protein is CAKRQGALPSEQFF. The CDR3 DNA reads as TGTGCCAAAAGACAGGGGGCGCTTCCTAGTGAGCAGTTCTTC. The V and J genes are TRBV9 and TRBJ2-1, with 10 nucleotides matching TRBD1. J was trimmed by 9 bases and V by 9 bases; bases with no gene match: 12. The CDR3 is made up of 14 amino acids. Germline-derived CDR1 and CDR2 are SGDLS and YYNGEE.

The chain uses TRBV18 and TRBJ1-1, with a weak D call TRBD1 (6 bases). The CDR3 is 13 amino acids. Germline CDR1 is KGHSH and CDR2 is LQKENI. Trimming stripped 6 bases from V and 3 bases from J, with 11 bases between. CDR3 sequence reads: CASSVNRDTEAFF. For the CDR3, the DNA is TGTGCCAGCTCCGTCAACAGGGACACTGAAGCTTTCTTT.